This TCR beta chain was sequenced during a study of response to subunit inactivated influenza vaccine. The ends lost 6 bases at V and 4 bases at J; junction bases unmatched: 17. The germline V gene encodes CDR1 ENHRY and CDR2 SYGVKD. The CDR3 runs to 18 residues. Broader study findings: The authors suggested that every seasonal influenza vaccination recruits few new T cells.

From the RT-PCR reads, TCRdb called clonotypes with MiXCR, one entry per CDR3 protein. The sample shows 700,000 to 900,000 distinct CDR3 sequences, about 20% of them seen only once. Details on this clonotype: No antigen is known for it.

The TCR originated in a man in his fifties who received an inactivated influenza vaccine. Sequencing was performed on PBMCs from blood, taken roughly 5 days after vaccination. This chain joins TRBV10-3 and TRBJ2-3, with 9 bases identical to TRBD2. The CDR3 loop reads CAISRDILAGASADTQYF. The CDR3 DNA reads TGTGCCATCAGCCGGGACATATTAGCGGGAGCAAGCGCAGATACGCAGTATTTT.